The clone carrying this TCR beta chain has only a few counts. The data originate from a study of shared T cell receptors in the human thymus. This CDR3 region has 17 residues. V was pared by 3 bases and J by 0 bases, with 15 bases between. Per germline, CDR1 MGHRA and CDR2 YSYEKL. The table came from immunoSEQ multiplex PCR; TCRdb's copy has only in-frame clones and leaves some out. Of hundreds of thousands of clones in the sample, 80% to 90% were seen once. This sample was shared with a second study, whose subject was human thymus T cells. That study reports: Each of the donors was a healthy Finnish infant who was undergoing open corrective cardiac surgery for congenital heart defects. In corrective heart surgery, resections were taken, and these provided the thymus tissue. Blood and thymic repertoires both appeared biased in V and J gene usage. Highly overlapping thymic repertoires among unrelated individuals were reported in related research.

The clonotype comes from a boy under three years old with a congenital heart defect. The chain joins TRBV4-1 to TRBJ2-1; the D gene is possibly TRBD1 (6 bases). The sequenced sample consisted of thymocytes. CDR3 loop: CASSHPTRGHSYNEQFF. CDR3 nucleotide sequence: TGCGCCAGCAGCCACCCGACCAGGGGTCACTCCTACAATGAGCAGTTCTTC.